The 20 T cell receptor beta chains below all came from one sample that was sequenced in a study of response to subunit inactivated influenza vaccine. From the RT-PCR reads, TCRdb called clonotypes with MiXCR, one entry per CDR3 protein. The repertoire holds 650,000 to 700,000 distinct CDR3 sequences, 15% to 18% seen once, with more than 9% in the top ten. This material consisted of PBMCs from blood, taken approximately 12 days after vaccination. These receptors originate from a man between 50 and 59 years old who received an inactivated influenza vaccine.

This clonotype came up a few times. The junction departs from the called germline gene at one end, perhaps through a read error. The chain is built from TRBV6-5 and TRBJ2-1; possible D gene TRBD2, 5 bases. Germline CDR1 and CDR2: MNHEY and SVGAGI. The CDR3 is made up of 13 amino acids. CDR3 amino acids: CASSYGLRAVPTF. CDR3 sequence (DNA): TGTGCCAGCAGTTACGGGTTGAGGGCCGTACCCACCTTC.

There are a few counts of this clonotype. This sequence joins TRBV4-3 and TRBJ2-4, with D possibly matching TRBD2 (6 bases). Trimming pared 0 bases from V and 9 bases from J, leaving 12 bases between. The germline V gene has CDR1 LGHNA and CDR2 YSLEER. This CDR3 region has 14 residues. The CDR3 region is CASSQEEGGIIQYF. CDR3 nucleotide sequence: TGCGCCAGCAGCCAAGAGGAGGGTGGAATCATTCAGTACTTC.

This clonotype was found once. This rearrangement joins TRBV6-2 or TRBV6-3 to TRBJ1-2, with TRBD1 matching over 9 bases. The V segment lost 6 bases and the J segment 8 bases; nucleotides outside the gene matches: 16. The CDR3 consists of 16 residues. CDR1 and CDR2 from the germline V gene are MNHEY and SVGEGT. CDR3 bases: TGTGCCAGCAGATCGTCCCGGGACAGGGAACAAAAAGGCTACACCTTC. It specifies CASRSSRDREQKGYTF.

This clonotype was seen only a few times. The J gene is TRBJ1-4, the V gene TRBV4-2; 7 bases align to TRBD1. Germline loops: CDR1 LGHNA, CDR2 YNFKEQ. Losses at the gene ends were 4 bases for V and 6 bases for J; bases not matched to a gene: 5. The CDR3 extends over 14 amino acids. The CDR3 DNA is TGTGCCAGCAGCCCGGGACAGAGAGATGAAAAACTGTTTTTT. Amino acid sequence: CASSPGQRDEKLFF.

A remark on this clonotype: This may be a read error: a much more frequent sequence differs by one nucleotide. The chain joins TRBV5-1 to TRBJ2-1; 9 bases are a match to TRBD2. The length of the CDR3 is 17 residues. Germline CDR1 reads SGHRS; CDR2 reads YFSETQ. The CDR3 bases are TGCGCCAGCAGCCCCAATAGCGGGAGTGGAGCCTACAATGAGCAGCTCTTC. Its translation: CASSPNSGSGAYNEQLF.

The chain couples TRBV29-1 to TRBJ2-1, with 14 bases that match TRBD2. With 5 bases clipped from V and 6 bases from J, the junction kept 6 bases outside the gene matches. The CDR3 runs to 15 residues. Germline V gene sequence: CDR1 SQVTM, CDR2 ANQGSEA. CDR3 in amino acids: CSVRGTSGSLNEQFF. In nucleotides, the CDR3 is TGCAGCGTTCGCGGGACTAGCGGGAGTCTCAATGAGCAGTTCTTC.

J is TRBJ2-3 and V is TRBV5-6; the D is unclear. The CDR3 has 14 residues. Germline V gene lookup returns CDR1 SGHDT and CDR2 YYEEEE. Trimming took 2 bases from V and 0 from J, leaving 7 bases between them. Here the CDR3 DNA reads TGTGCCAGCAGCTTTATAGTCAGCACAGATACGCAGTATTTT. The encoded protein is CASSFIVSTDTQYF.

The rearrangement links TRBV7-2 to TRBJ2-3; no clear D gene. The ends were cut back, 0 bases at V and 5 bases at J, with 12 bases in the middle. CDR3 size: 15 residues. Germline CDR1 SGHTA, CDR2 FQGNSA. CDR3 sequence reads: CASSLANYPGDTQYF. The CDR3 coding sequence is TGTGCCAGCAGCTTAGCGAATTACCCTGGAGATACGCAGTATTTT.

A few counts support this clonotype. The J gene is TRBJ2-2, the V gene TRBV6-2 or TRBV6-3; unclear D gene. This CDR3 has 13 amino acids. V was pared by 6 bases and J by 7 bases, with 12 bases between. CDR1 is MNHEY, CDR2 SVGEGT, per germline. CDR3 protein: CASRLALFGELFF. For the CDR3, the DNA is TGTGCCAGCAGATTGGCCCTCTTCGGGGAGCTGTTTTTT.

This clonotype was counted between two and nine times. The rearrangement joins TRBV28 to TRBJ2-7; D is possibly TRBD2 (7 bases). Per germline, CDR1 MDHEN and CDR2 SYDVKM. V gave up 5 bases and J gave up 4 bases, with 21 bases separating them. The CDR3 consists of 16 residues. The CDR3 nucleotides read TGTGCCAGCAGTCCCCGAGGGGGGGCATGGGTGTACGAGCAGTACTTC. Protein sequence: CASSPRGGAWVYEQYF.

This clonotype occurred many times. The genes are TRBV10-3 and TRBJ2-2, with 9 nucleotides matching TRBD2. Germline V gives CDR1 ENHRY, CDR2 SYGVKD. This CDR3 spans 16 amino acids. Trimming removed 6 bases from V and 0 bases from J; junction bases left unmatched: 5. CDR3 in DNA: TGTGCCATCAGCTTAGCGGGGGCAACGAACACCGGGGAGCTGTTTTTT. Translated, it gives CAISLAGATNTGELFF.

There are a few counts of this clonotype. The genes are TRBV20-1 and TRBJ2-5, with TRBD2 matching 7 bases. Trimming took 0 bases from V and 5 from J; bases not matched to a gene: 6. The CDR3 spans 14 residues. The germline V gene encodes CDR1 DFQATT and CDR2 SNEGSKA (reference sequence). Here the CDR3 reads CSARDRVGGETQYF. The DNA for the CDR3 is TGCAGTGCTAGAGATCGGGTGGGAGGGGAGACCCAGTACTTC.

The V call is TRBV5-1, the J call TRBJ1-5; TRBD1 matches at 7 bases. J lost 6 bases, V lost 3 bases, and 6 bases had no gene match. The CDR3 spans 14 residues. From germline, CDR1 is SGHRS and CDR2 YFSETQ. DNA for the CDR3: TGCGCCAGCAGCTACAGGACAGGTAGTCAGCCCCAGCATTTT. Translated, it gives CASSYRTGSQPQHF.

The gene calls are TRBV3-1 and TRBJ2-7; D is perhaps TRBD1 or TRBD2 (5 bases each). Germline-derived CDR1 and CDR2 are LGHDT and YNNKEL (reference sequence). The CDR3 spans 14 residues. V dropped 4 bases and J dropped 0 bases, with 10 bases sitting between them. Here the CDR3 reads CASSRRGSSYEQYF. The CDR3 nucleotides read TGTGCCAGCAGCCGACGGGGCAGCTCCTACGAGCAGTACTTC.

In its sample, this clonotype was seen a few times. V usage is TRBV19 and J usage is TRBJ2-7; D is perhaps TRBD1 (6 bases). V lost 3 bases and J 5 bases, leaving 17 bases between the germline ends. This CDR3 comprises 15 residues. Germline loops: CDR1 LNHDA, CDR2 SQIVND (reference sequence). This chain's CDR3 is CASSISYGQSHEQYF. DNA of the CDR3: TGTGCCAGTAGTATCTCCTATGGACAGTCCCACGAGCAGTACTTC.

This clonotype was seen repeatedly, ten times or more. V gene TRBV6-2 or TRBV6-3 combines with J gene TRBJ2-1; a possible D gene is TRBD2 (5 bases). CDR1 MNHEY and CDR2 SVGEGT come from the germline V gene. The germline V and J ends were trimmed by 4 bases and 7 bases, with 14 bases remaining between them. This CDR3 has 14 amino acids. The CDR3 is CASSSVARTNEQFF. CDR3 coding DNA: TGTGCCAGCAGTTCAGTAGCGAGAACTAATGAGCAGTTCTTC.

This clonotype was detected only a few times. This chain uses TRBV5-1 with TRBJ2-5; perhaps TRBD2 as D (5 bases). The CDR3 runs to 14 residues. Trimming took 4 bases from V and 5 from J, leaving 15 bases between them. Germline CDR1 and CDR2: SGHRS and YFSETQ. CDR3 amino acids: CASSPDGVGETQYF. CDR3 in DNA: TGCGCCAGCAGCCCGGACGGGGTTGGGGAGACCCAGTACTTC.

This clonotype was counted only a few times. The genes are TRBV19 and TRBJ2-7; the match to TRBD2 covers 7 bases. Germline V gene lookup returns CDR1 LNHDA and CDR2 SQIVND (reference sequence). The CDR3 spans 14 residues. V gave up 5 bases and J gave up 6 bases; unmatched junction bases: 10. The CDR3 DNA reads TGTGCCAGTAGTGCTGGACTAGGTGGCTCCGAGCAGTACTTC. Protein sequence: CASSAGLGGSEQYF.

In its sample, this clonotype was seen a few times. The chain uses TRBV29-1 and TRBJ2-1, with 14 bases identical to TRBD2. The CDR3 consists of 14 residues. The V gene end was trimmed by 6 bases and the J gene end by 9 bases; junction bases not matched to a gene: 7. Germline lookup yields CDR1 SQVTM and CDR2 ANQGSEA. For the CDR3, the DNA is TGCAGCGTGGGACTAGCGGGAGTCCTATTTGAGCAGTTCTTC. Its protein is CSVGLAGVLFEQFF.

This clonotype was counted only a few times. The chain combines TRBV12-3 or TRBV12-4 with TRBJ1-1, with D perhaps matching TRBD1 (6 bases). V dropped 6 bases and J dropped 5 bases, with 19 bases sitting between them. The length of the CDR3 is 15 residues. CDR3 sequence: CASSPDGGARTEAFF. DNA of the CDR3: TGTGCCAGCAGCCCCGACGGGGGGGCGCGGACTGAAGCTTTCTTT.